These 18 T cell receptor beta chains share one sample of origin, sequenced in a study of technical replicates of blood from a handful of donors. Sequencing used immunoSEQ multiplex PCR; TCRdb keeps in-frame clones, though not all of them. The top ten hold about 0.39% of the sample, which has under 65,000 clones, approximately 95% seen once. Sequenced input: T cells isolated from PBMCs. These receptors all come from a human donor in good health.

This chain joins TRBV6-5 and TRBJ2-3, with 10 bases that match TRBD1. CDR1 MNHEY and CDR2 SVGAGI come from the germline V gene. The CDR3 runs 14 residues. Losses at the gene ends were 2 bases for V and 4 bases for J; bases not matched to a gene: 0. The CDR3: CASSYDRGPDTQYF. DNA for the CDR3: TGTGCCAGCAGTTACGACAGGGGGCCAGATACGCAGTATTTT.

V gene TRBV30 combines with J gene TRBJ1-2; TRBD1 aligns across 7 bases. The CDR3 extends over 15 amino acids. CDR1 GTSNPN and CDR2 SVGIG come from the germline V gene (reference sequence). V lost 4 bases to trimming and J lost 4 bases; unmatched junction nucleotides: 12. The CDR3 protein is CAWNPGTVGGYGYTF. Written as DNA, the CDR3 is TGTGCCTGGAATCCCGGGACAGTGGGGGGCTATGGCTACACCTTC.

This rearrangement joins TRBV5-6 to TRBJ2-5; 8 bases fit TRBD1. The junction had 7 bases not matched to a gene; V was cut back by 4 bases and J by 5 bases. From germline, CDR1 is SGHDT and CDR2 YYEEEE. The CDR3 has 14 amino acids. CDR3 sequence: CASSVRGPRETQYF. CDR3 DNA: TGTGCCAGCAGCGTCAGGGGGCCTCGGGAGACCCAGTACTTC.

V is TRBV5-4 and J is TRBJ2-6, with TRBD1 matching over 7 bases. J lost 1 base, V lost 4 bases, and 11 bases had no gene match. The CDR3 contains 18 residues. Germline CDR1 reads SGHNT; CDR2 reads YYREEE (reference sequence). The CDR3 coding sequence is TGTGCCAGCAGCAACCCCTTGACAGGGTCTTCTGGGGCCAACGTCCTGACTTTC. Its protein product is CASSNPLTGSSGANVLTF.

The rearrangement joins TRBV6-1 to TRBJ1-3; 11 nucleotides match TRBD1. This CDR3 is built from 18 residues. Per the germline V gene, CDR1 is MNHNS and CDR2 is SASEGT. V was pared by 3 bases and J by 0 bases, with 7 bases of the junction left unmatched. CDR3 nucleotide sequence: TGTGCCAGCAGTGAGGGGACAGGGGGTGCGAACTCTGGAAACACCATATATTTT. Its translation is CASSEGTGGANSGNTIYF.

This clone appeared a single time. The chain combines TRBV5-6 with TRBJ2-7, with D possibly being TRBD2 (5 bases). Per the germline V gene, CDR1 is SGHDT and CDR2 is YYEEEE. V was cut by 2 bases and J by 0 bases, with 6 bases left in between. CDR3 length: 13 residues. Here the CDR3 DNA reads TGTGCCAGCAGCTTTCGGGGCTCCTACGAGCAGTACTTC. Translated, it gives CASSFRGSYEQYF. Full variable domain (outside the CDR3, taken from reference TRBV5-6 and TRBJ2-7): DAGVTQSPTHLIKTRGQQVTLRCSPKSGHDTVSWYQQALGQGPQFIFQYYEEEERQRGNFPDRFSGHQFPNYSSELNVNALLLGDSALYLCASSFRGSYEQYFGPGTRLTVT.

This chain links TRBV6-6 with TRBJ2-3; TRBD1 agrees at 7 bases. Germline V gives CDR1 MNHNY, CDR2 SVGAGI (reference sequence). V lost 7 bases, J lost 3 bases, and 4 bases stayed unmatched. CDR3 length: 13 amino acids. In DNA, the CDR3 is TGTGCCAGCAAATCAGGGGGTACAGATACGCAGTATTTT. As protein: CASKSGGTDTQYF.

V gene TRBV5-1 combines with J gene TRBJ2-1; TRBD2 might be the D (6 bases). CDR1 SGHRS and CDR2 YFSETQ come from the germline V gene. V dropped 4 bases and J dropped 0 bases, with 8 bases sitting between them. The CDR3 is 14 residues long. CDR3 protein: CASSPGDSYNEQFF. CDR3 nucleotide sequence: TGCGCCAGCAGCCCGGGGGACTCCTACAATGAGCAGTTCTTC.

This clone was picked up a small number of times. The chain is built from TRBV5-4 and TRBJ1-2; a possible D gene is TRBD1 (6 bases). CDR3 length: 12 amino acids. V lost 4 bases and J lost 8, with 12 bases in between. Germline CDR1 reads SGHNT; CDR2 reads YYREEE (reference sequence). In DNA form, the CDR3 reads TGTGCCAGCAGCGCGGACAGACGCGGCTACACCTTC. Protein sequence: CASSADRRGYTF.

V and J are TRBV4-3 and TRBJ1-1, with unresolved D. CDR3 length: 16 amino acids. Trimming took 1 base from V and 1 from J, leaving 13 bases between them. Germline values: CDR1 LGHNA, CDR2 YSLEER. CDR3 DNA sequence: TGCGCCAGCAGCCAAGTACTCGGTACCAAGAACACTGAAGCTTTCTTT. It codes for CASSQVLGTKNTEAFF.

V gene TRBV29-1 combines with J gene TRBJ2-4; 16 nucleotides align to TRBD2. Germline V lookup: CDR1 SQVTM, CDR2 ANQGSEA. V shed 6 bases, J shed 8 bases, and the junction held 4 bases outside the gene matches. The CDR3 runs 14 residues. The CDR3 DNA reads TGCAGCGTCCTGGGACTAGCGGGAGGGGACATTCAGTACTTC. Its translation: CSVLGLAGGDIQYF.

DNA of the CDR3: TGTGCCAGCAGCCAAGAGGGACTAGCGGGAGAGGCCTACGAGCAGTACTTC. Protein: CASSQEGLAGEAYEQYF. This chain uses TRBV4-2 with TRBJ2-7, with 14 bases aligning to TRBD2. Germline V gene sequence: CDR1 LGHNA, CDR2 YNFKEQ. Germline trimming cut 0 bases from V and 2 bases from J; bases unmatched to any gene: 3. This CDR3 comprises 17 residues.

This clone was detected only once. This chain uses TRBV29-1 with TRBJ2-1; 10 bases agree with TRBD2. Germline CDR1 and CDR2: SQVTM and ANQGSEA. There are 14 residues in the CDR3. The junction had 8 bases not matched to a gene; V was cut back by 8 bases and J by 4 bases. The CDR3 sequence: CSLSAGGPYNEQFF. In DNA, the CDR3 is TGCAGCCTGTCAGCGGGAGGGCCATACAATGAGCAGTTCTTC.

This clone appeared once. Sequence at one end of the junction differs from germline and may be a read error. This chain uses TRBV7-7 with TRBJ2-1; TRBD1 matches 10 bases. Germline CDR1 is SSHAT and CDR2 is FNYEAQ (reference sequence). The CDR3 is made up of 17 amino acids. The CDR3 here is CASSLGTGVYSYNEQFF. DNA for the CDR3: TGTGCTAGCAGCTTAGGGACAGGGGTTTACTCCTACAATGAGCAGTTCTTC.

In nucleotides, the CDR3 is TGTGCCTGGAGGACAAACACTGAAGCTTTCTTT. Its translation is CAWRTNTEAFF. The chain joins TRBV30 to TRBJ1-1; no reliable D call. The ends were cut back, 3 bases at V and 2 bases at J, with 4 bases in the middle. Germline-derived CDR1 and CDR2 are GTSNPN and SVGIG (reference sequence). The length of the CDR3 is 11 residues.

This chain connects TRBV4-2 to TRBJ2-4, with D perhaps TRBD2 (7 bases). Germline CDR1 and CDR2: LGHNA and YNFKEQ. Trimming took off 4 bases at V and 2 bases at J, with 15 bases between the two ends. The CDR3 is 16 residues long. DNA for the CDR3: TGTGCCAGCAGCCGGGGAGTCGGGGGGCCCAAAAACATTCAGTACTTC. Its protein product is CASSRGVGGPKNIQYF.

The chain combines TRBV27 with TRBJ1-5; TRBD1 aligns across 10 bases. Losses at the gene ends were 5 bases for V and 7 bases for J; bases not matched to a gene: 8. The CDR3 has 15 amino acids. Germline CDR1 reads MNHEY; CDR2 reads SMNVEV (reference sequence). CDR3 region: CASSPGTGAAQPQHF. The CDR3 nucleotides read TGTGCCAGCAGTCCGGGGACAGGGGCTGCGCAGCCCCAGCATTTT.

This chain links TRBV7-6 with TRBJ2-3, with 7 nucleotides matching TRBD1. Germline V gives CDR1 SGHVS, CDR2 FNYEAQ. The CDR3 contains 17 residues. V was clipped by 2 bases and J by 2 bases; unmatched bases: 10. The CDR3 nucleotides are TGTGCCAGCAGCTTAATTACAGGGGCCACCCTCACAGATACGCAGTATTTT. It is translated as CASSLITGATLTDTQYF.